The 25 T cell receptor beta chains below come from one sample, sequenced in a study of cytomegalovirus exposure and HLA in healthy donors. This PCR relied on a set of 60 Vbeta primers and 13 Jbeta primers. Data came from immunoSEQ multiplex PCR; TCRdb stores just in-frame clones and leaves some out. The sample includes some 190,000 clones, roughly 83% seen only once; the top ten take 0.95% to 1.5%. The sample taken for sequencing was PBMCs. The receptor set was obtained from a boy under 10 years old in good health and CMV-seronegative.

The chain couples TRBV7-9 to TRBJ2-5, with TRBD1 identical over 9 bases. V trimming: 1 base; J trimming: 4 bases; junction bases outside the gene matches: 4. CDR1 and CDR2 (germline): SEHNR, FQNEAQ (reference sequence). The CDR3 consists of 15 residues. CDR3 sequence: CASSLGTGGRETQYF. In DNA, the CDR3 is TGTGCCAGCAGCTTAGGAACAGGGGGCAGAGAGACCCAGTACTTC.

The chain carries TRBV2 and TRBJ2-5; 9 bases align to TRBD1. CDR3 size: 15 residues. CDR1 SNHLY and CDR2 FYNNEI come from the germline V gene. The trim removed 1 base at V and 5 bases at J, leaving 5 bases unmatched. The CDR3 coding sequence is TGTGCCAGCAGTGAAGGGACAGGGGTTCGGGAGACCCAGTACTTC. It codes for CASSEGTGVRETQYF.

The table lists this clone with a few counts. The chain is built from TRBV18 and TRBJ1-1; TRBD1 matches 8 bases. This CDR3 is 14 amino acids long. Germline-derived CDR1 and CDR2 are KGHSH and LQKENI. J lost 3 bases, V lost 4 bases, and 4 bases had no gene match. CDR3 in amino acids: CASSRQGADTEAFF. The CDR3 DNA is TGTGCCAGCTCACGGCAGGGGGCTGACACTGAAGCTTTCTTT.

The CDR3 coding sequence is TGTGCCACCAGCAGAGAACGTGGCGGGCCCTCCTACGAGCAGTACTTC. Translation gives CATSRERGGPSYEQYF. The chain combines TRBV15 with TRBJ2-7; D possibly corresponds to TRBD2 (5 bases). Germline lookup yields CDR1 LNHNV and CDR2 YYDKDF (reference sequence). V was shortened by 0 bases and J by 0 bases, with 12 bases between the two germline ends. This CDR3 comprises 16 residues.

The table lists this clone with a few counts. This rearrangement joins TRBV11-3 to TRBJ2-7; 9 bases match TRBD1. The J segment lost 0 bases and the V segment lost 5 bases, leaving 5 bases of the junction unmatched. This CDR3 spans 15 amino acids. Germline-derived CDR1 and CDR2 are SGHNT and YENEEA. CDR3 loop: CASSPGTGNSYEQYF. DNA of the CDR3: TGTGCCAGCAGCCCCGGGACAGGGAACTCCTACGAGCAGTACTTC. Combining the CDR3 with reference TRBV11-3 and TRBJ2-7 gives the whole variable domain EAGVVQSPRYKIIEKKQPVAFWCNPISGHNTLYWYLQNLGQGPELLIRYENEEAVDDSQLPKDRFSAERLKGVDSTLKIQPAELGDSAVYLCASSPGTGNSYEQYFGPGTRLTVT.

CDR3 DNA: TGTGCCAGCAGTCGTGGTTTTCAGGCTCAAGAGACCCAGTACTTC. Encoded protein: CASSRGFQAQETQYF. The chain is built from TRBV6-5 and TRBJ2-5; D uncertain. CDR3 length: 15 residues. The germline gives CDR1 MNHEY, CDR2 SVGAGI. The V and J ends lost 5 bases and 2 bases respectively, with 15 bases between them.

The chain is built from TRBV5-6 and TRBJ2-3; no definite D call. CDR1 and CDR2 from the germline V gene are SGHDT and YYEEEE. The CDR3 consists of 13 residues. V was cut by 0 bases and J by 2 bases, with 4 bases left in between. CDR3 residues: CASSLGATDTQYF. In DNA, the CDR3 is TGTGCCAGCAGCTTGGGGGCCACAGATACGCAGTATTTT.

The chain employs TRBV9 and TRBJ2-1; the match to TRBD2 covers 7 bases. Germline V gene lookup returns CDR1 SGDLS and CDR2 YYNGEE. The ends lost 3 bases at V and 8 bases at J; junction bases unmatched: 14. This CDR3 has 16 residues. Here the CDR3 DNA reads TGTGCCAGCAGCGCAGAAAAGCGGGGCCCGTGGCATGAGCAGTTCTTC. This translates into CASSAEKRGPWHEQFF.

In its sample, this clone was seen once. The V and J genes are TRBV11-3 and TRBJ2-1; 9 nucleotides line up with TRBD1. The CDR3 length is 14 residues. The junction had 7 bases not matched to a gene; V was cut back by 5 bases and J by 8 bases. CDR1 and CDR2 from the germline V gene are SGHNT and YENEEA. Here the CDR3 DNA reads TGTGCCAGCAGCCAGGGACAGGGAGGTGATGAGCAGTTCTTC. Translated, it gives CASSQGQGGDEQFF.

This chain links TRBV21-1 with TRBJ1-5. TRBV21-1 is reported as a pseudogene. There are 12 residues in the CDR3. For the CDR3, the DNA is TGTGCCAGCGGTATGGGGAGTCAGCCCCAGCATTTT. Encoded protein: CASGMGSQPQHF.

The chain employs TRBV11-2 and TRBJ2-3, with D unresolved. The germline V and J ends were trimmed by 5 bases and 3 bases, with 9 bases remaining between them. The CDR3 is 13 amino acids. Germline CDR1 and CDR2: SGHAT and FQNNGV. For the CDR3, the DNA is TGTGCCAGCAGCACTACTTGGACAGATACGCAGTATTTT. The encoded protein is CASSTTWTDTQYF.

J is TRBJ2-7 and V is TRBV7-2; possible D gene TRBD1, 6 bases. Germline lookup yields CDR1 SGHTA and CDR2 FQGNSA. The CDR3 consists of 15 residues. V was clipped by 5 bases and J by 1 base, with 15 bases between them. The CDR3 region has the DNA TGTGCCAGCAGCCTCCGGGACAAGGGGTCCTACGAGCAGTACTTC. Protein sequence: CASSLRDKGSYEQYF.

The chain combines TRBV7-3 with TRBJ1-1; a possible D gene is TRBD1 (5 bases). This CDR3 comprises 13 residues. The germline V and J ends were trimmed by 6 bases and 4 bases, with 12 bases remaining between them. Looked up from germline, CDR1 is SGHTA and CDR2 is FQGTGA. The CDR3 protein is CASSSGGGTEAFF. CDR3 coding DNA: TGTGCCAGCAGTAGCGGTGGGGGCACTGAAGCTTTCTTT. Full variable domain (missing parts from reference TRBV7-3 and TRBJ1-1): GAGVSQTPSNKVTEKGKYVELRCDPISGHTALYWYRQSLGQGPEFLIYFQGTGAADDSGLPNDRFFAVRPEGSVSTLKIQRTERGDSAVYLCASSSGGGTEAFFGQGTRLTVV.

CDR3 loop: CASSLGTVKENEQFF. The CDR3 region has the DNA TGTGCCAGCTCGCTTGGGACAGTAAAGGAGAATGAGCAGTTCTTC. V usage is TRBV18 and J usage is TRBJ2-1, with 7 bases identical to TRBD1. CDR1 and CDR2 (germline): KGHSH, LQKENI. The CDR3 has 15 amino acids. After removal of 6 bases from V and 7 bases from J, the junction contained 12 bases not matched to a gene. The full variable domain, in which reference TRBV18 and TRBJ2-1 provide the parts outside the CDR3, is NAGVMQNPRHLVRRRGQEARLRCSPMKGHSHVYWYRQLPEEGLKFMVYLQKENIIDESGMPKERFSAEFPKEGPSILRIQQVVRGDSAAYFCASSLGTVKENEQFFGPGTRLTVL.

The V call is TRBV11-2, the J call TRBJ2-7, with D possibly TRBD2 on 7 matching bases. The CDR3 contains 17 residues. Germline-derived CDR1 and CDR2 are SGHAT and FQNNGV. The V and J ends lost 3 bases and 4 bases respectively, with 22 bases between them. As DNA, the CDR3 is TGTGCCAGCAGCTTCGTTCTGGGGGGGGCTGGCTTTTACGAGCAGTACTTC. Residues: CASSFVLGGAGFYEQYF. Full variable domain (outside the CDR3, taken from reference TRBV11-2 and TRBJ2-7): EAGVAQSPRYKIIEKRQSVAFWCNPISGHATLYWYQQILGQGPKLLIQFQNNGVVDDSQLPKDRFSAERLKGVDSTLKIQPAKLEDSAVYLCASSFVLGGAGFYEQYFGPGTRLTVT.

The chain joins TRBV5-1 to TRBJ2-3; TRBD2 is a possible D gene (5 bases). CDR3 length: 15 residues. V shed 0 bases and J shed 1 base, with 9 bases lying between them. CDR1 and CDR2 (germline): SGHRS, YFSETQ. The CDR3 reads CASSLGRAGTDTQYF. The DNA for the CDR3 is TGCGCCAGCAGCTTGGGGCGGGCCGGCACAGATACGCAGTATTTT.

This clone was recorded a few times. For the CDR3, the DNA is TGTGCCAGCAACCCCACAGGGATCGGGGAGCTGTTTTTT. The encoded protein is CASNPTGIGELFF. This chain links TRBV6-5 with TRBJ2-2; tentatively, D is TRBD1 (6 bases). The germline CDR1 and CDR2 sequences are MNHEY and SVGAGI. There are 13 residues in the CDR3. V gave up 7 bases and J gave up 7 bases, with 13 bases separating them.

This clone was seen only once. CDR3 nucleotides: TGTGCCAGTAGTAGGAGTAGCGGGGCTGGGGCCAACGTCCTGACTTTC. It translates to CASSRSSGAGANVLTF. The chain links TRBV19 to TRBJ2-6; 8 bases match TRBD2. Trimming cost V 4 bases and J 2 bases; bases outside gene matches: 4. The CDR3 consists of 16 residues. In germline, CDR1 is LNHDA, CDR2 SQIVND (reference sequence). Together with reference TRBV19 and TRBJ2-6, the CDR3 gives the full variable domain: DGGITQSPKYLFRKEGQNVTLSCEQNLNHDAMYWYRQDPGQGLRLIYYSQIVNDFQKGDIAEGYSVSREKKESFPLTVTSAQKNPTAFYLCASSRSSGAGANVLTFGAGSRLTVL.

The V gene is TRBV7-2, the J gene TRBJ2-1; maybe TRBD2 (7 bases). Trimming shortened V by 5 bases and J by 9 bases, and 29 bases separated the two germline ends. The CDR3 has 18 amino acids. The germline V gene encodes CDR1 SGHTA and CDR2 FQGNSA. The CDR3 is CASSQQMGAAGSYGEQFF. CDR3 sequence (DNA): TGTGCCAGCAGCCAACAGATGGGGGCAGCGGGAAGTTACGGTGAGCAGTTCTTC.

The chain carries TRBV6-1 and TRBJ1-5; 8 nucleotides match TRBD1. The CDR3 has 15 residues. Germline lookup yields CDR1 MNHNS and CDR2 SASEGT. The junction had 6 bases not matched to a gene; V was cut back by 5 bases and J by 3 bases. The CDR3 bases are TGTGCCAGCAGTTCCGGACAGGGAGACAATCAGCCCCAGCATTTT. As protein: CASSSGQGDNQPQHF.

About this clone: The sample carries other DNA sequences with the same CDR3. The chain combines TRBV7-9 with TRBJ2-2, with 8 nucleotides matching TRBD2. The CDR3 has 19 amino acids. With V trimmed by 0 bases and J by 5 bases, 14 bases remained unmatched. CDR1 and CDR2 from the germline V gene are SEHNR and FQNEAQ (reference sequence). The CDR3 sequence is CASSLANVGGRNKTGELFF. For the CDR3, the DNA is TGTGCCAGCAGCTTAGCGAACGTAGGCGGGAGGAACAAAACCGGGGAGCTGTTTTTT. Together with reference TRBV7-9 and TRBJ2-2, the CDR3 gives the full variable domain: DTGVSQNPRHKITKRGQNVTFRCDPISEHNRLYWYRQTLGQGPEFLTYFQNEAQLEKSRLLSDRFSAERPKGSFSTLEIQRTEQGDSAMYLCASSLANVGGRNKTGELFFGEGSRLTVL.

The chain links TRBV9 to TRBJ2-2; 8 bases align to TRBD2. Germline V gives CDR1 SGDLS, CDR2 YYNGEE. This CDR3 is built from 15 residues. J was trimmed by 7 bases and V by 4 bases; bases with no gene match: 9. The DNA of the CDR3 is TGTGCCAGCAGCCCACGGGGGGGTTCGGGCGGGGAGCTGTTTTTT. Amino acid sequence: CASSPRGGSGGELFF.

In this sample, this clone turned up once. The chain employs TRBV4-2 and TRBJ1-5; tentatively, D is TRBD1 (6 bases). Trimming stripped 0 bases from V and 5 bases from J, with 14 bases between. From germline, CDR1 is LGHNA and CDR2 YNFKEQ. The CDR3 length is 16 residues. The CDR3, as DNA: TGTGCCAGCAGCCAAGATATCAACAGGGAGTATCAGCCCCAGCATTTT. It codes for CASSQDINREYQPQHF.

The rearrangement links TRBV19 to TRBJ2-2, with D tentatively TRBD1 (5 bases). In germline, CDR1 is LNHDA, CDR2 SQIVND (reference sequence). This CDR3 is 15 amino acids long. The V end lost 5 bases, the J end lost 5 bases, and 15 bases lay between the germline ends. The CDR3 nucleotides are TGTGCCAGTAGTTCTCAGGGTCGTCCAACCGGGGAGCTGTTTTTT. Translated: CASSSQGRPTGELFF.

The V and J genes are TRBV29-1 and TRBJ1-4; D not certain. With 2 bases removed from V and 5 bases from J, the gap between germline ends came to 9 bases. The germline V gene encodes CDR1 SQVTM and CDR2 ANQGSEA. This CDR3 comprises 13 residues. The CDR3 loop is CSVEFRGNEKLFF. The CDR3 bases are TGCAGCGTTGAATTTCGAGGAAATGAAAAACTGTTTTTT.